This TCR beta chain stems from a study of identical twins. Study-level points and caveats: In zero-insertion analyses, partial confounding could arise from invariant MAIT and iNKT cells.

As regards this clonotype: Its antigen remains unknown.

The length of the CDR3 is 15 residues. CDR1 is SGHAT, CDR2 FQNNGV, per germline. Trimming shortened V by 0 bases and J by 2 bases, and 10 bases separated the two germline ends. The cDNA had a unique molecular identifier and a template-switch universal primer site. In TCRdb, the 5' RACE reads were re-called with MiXCR into one record per CDR3 protein. The table has some 590,000 distinct CDR3 sequences, just under 10% seen once. The same data also contributed to another study, on yellow fever vaccine responses in identical twins.

The receptor was derived from a woman between 18 and 29 years old in good health. Sequencing was done on a sample of PBMCs. V is TRBV11-2 and J is TRBJ1-2; D unclear. CDR3 sequence (DNA): TGTGCCAGCAGCTTAGATCTGCCGCGCAACTATGGCTACACCTTC. Protein sequence: CASSLDLPRNYGYTF.